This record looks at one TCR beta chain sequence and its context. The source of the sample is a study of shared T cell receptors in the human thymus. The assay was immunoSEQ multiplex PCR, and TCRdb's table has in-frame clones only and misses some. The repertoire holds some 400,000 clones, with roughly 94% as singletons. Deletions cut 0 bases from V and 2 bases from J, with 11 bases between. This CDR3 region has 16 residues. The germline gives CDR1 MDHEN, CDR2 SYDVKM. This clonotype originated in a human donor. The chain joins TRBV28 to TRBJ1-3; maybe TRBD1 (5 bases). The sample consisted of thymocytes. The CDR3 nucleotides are TGTGCCAGCAGTTTATGTCCAGGGCCAGCTGGAAACACCATATATTTT. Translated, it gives CASSLCPGPAGNTIYF.